What follows is one T cell receptor (beta chain) and its context. V lost 5 bases, J lost 5 bases, and 6 bases stayed unmatched. The germline CDR1 and CDR2 sequences are SEHNR and FQNEAQ (reference sequence). This CDR3 has 14 amino acids. Amplified TCR beta CDR3 regions derived from RNA transcripts. First-round RT-PCR of the TCR CDR3 relied on the HTBI primer set. Each CDR3 protein is one row after TCRdb ran MiXCR on the multiplex PCR reads. The sample lists 550,000 to 650,000 distinct CDR3 sequences, approximately 15% occurring once. This entry comes from a study of T cells in Graves' hyperthyroidism and ophthalmopathy. Preceding any ophthalmopathy symptoms, the blood sample dates from first hyperthyroidism diagnosis.

The specimen was blood. The chain recombines TRBV7-9 with TRBJ1-5, with 7 bases fitting TRBD1. The source of this sequence is a woman younger than 45 with Graves' hyperthyroidism that later progressed to Graves' ophthalmopathy. Written as DNA, the CDR3 is TGTGCCAGCAGCCGGGACAGCCCTTATCAGCCCCAGCATTTT. It is translated as CASSRDSPYQPQHF.